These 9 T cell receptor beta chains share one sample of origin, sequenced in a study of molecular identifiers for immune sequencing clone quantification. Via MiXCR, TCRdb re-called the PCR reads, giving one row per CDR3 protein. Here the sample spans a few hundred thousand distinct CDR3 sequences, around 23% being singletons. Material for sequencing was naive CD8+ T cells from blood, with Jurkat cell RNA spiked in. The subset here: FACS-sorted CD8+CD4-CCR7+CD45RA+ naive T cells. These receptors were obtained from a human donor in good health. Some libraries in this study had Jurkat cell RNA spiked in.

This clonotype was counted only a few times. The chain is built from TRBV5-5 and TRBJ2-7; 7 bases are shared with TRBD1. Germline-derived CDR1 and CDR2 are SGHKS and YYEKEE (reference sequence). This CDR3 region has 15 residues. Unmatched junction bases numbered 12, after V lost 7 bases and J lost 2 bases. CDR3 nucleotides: TGTGCCAGCTCCACCACAGGGGTATTCACCTACGAGCAGTACTTC. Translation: CASSTTGVFTYEQYF.

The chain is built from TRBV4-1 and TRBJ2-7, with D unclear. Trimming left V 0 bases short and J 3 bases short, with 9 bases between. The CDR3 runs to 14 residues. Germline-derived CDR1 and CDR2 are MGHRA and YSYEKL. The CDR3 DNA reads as TGCGCCAGCAGCCAAGATCCGGCAGGCTACGAGCAGTACTTC. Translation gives CASSQDPAGYEQYF.

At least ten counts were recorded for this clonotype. The CDR3 DNA is TGTGCCAGCAGCCGACGGAACCAAGAGACCCAGTACTTC. It is translated as CASSRRNQETQYF. The genes are TRBV5-6 and TRBJ2-5, with no clear D. From germline, CDR1 is SGHDT and CDR2 YYEEEE. Trimming stripped 4 bases from V and 0 bases from J, with 7 bases between. The CDR3 consists of 13 residues. Filled out from reference TRBV5-6 and TRBJ2-5, the complete variable domain reads DAGVTQSPTHLIKTRGQQVTLRCSPKSGHDTVSWYQQALGQGPQFIFQYYEEEERQRGNFPDRFSGHQFPNYSSELNVNALLLGDSALYLCASSRRNQETQYFGPGTRLLVL.

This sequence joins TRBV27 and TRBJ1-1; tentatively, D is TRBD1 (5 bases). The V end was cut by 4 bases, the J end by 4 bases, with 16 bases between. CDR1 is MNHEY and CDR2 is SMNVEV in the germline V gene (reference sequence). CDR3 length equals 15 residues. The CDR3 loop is CASSSGPTGITEAFF. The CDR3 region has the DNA TGTGCCAGCAGTTCGGGACCCACGGGGATCACTGAAGCTTTCTTT.

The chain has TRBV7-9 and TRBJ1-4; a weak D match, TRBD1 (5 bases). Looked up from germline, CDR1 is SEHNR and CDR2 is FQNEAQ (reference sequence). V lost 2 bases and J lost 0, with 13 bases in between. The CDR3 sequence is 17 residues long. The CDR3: CASSLSPGTPTNEKLFF. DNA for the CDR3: TGTGCCAGCAGCTTAAGCCCAGGGACCCCAACTAATGAAAAACTGTTTTTT. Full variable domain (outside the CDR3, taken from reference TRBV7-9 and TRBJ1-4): DTGVSQNPRHKITKRGQNVTFRCDPISEHNRLYWYRQTLGQGPEFLTYFQNEAQLEKSRLLSDRFSAERPKGSFSTLEIQRTEQGDSAMYLCASSLSPGTPTNEKLFFGSGTQLSVL.

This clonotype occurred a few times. The CDR3 reads CASRSTSGGGYEQFF. For the CDR3, the DNA is TGTGCCAGCAGATCCACTAGCGGGGGGGGATATGAGCAGTTCTTC. This sequence joins TRBV7-2 and TRBJ2-1; 13 bases match TRBD2. J gave up 8 bases and V 6 bases, and 7 bases lay outside the gene matches. The CDR3 is made up of 15 amino acids. Germline assignment: CDR1 SGHTA and CDR2 FQGNSA.

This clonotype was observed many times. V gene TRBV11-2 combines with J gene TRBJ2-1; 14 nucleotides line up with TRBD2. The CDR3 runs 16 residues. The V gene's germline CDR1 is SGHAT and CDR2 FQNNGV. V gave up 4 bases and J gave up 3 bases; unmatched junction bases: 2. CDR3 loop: CASSSGLAGVYNEQFF. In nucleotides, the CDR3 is TGTGCCAGCAGCTCGGGACTAGCGGGGGTCTACAATGAGCAGTTCTTC.

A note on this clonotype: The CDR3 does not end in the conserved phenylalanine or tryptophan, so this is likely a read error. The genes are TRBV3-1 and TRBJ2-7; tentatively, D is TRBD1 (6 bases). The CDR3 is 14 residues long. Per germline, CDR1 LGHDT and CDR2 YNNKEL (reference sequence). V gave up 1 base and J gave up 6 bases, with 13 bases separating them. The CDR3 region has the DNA TGTGCCAGCAGCCAAGCGGCAGGGGCCCGCGAGCAGTACTCC. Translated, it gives CASSQAAGAREQYS.

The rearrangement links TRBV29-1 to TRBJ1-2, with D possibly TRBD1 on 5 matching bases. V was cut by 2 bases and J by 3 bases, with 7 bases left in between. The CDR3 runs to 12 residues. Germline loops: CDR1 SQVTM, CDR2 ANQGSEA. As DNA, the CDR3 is TGCAGCGTTGAAAGGGACTACTATGGCTACACCTTC. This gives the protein CSVERDYYGYTF.